These 11 T cell receptor beta chains share one sample of origin, sequenced in a study of T cell repertoires in ileal Crohn's disease. This table comes from immunoSEQ multiplex PCR, and its TCRdb copy is limited to in-frame clones, with some not included. The data show approximately 2,300 clones, with approximately 76% seen just once and roughly an eighth held by the top ten. The source material was ileal tissue. The receptors originated from an adult with Crohn's disease.

The count of this clone is one. J is TRBJ2-3 and V is TRBV9; the D is unclear. The CDR3 covers 13 residues. V lost 5 bases to trimming and J lost 6 bases, with 13 bases between them. The V gene's germline CDR1 is SGDLS and CDR2 YYNGEE. CDR3 residues: CASSLTMGDTQYF. The CDR3, as DNA: TGTGCCAGCAGTCTAACGATGGGCGATACGCAGTATTTT.

The V gene is TRBV5-1, the J gene TRBJ1-1; TRBD1 might be the D (5 bases). Germline V gene lookup returns CDR1 SGHRS and CDR2 YFSETQ. CDR3 length: 14 residues. V lost 0 bases, J lost 4 bases, and 10 bases lay in between. The CDR3 nucleotides are TGCGCCAGCAGCTTGGAGGGGCCCGGCACTGAAGCTTTCTTT. Amino acids: CASSLEGPGTEAFF.

This clone was observed a handful of times. V and J are TRBV6-6 and TRBJ2-7; the D is unclear. The CDR3 runs to 12 residues. Germline values: CDR1 MNHNY, CDR2 SVGAGI (reference sequence). Between the trimmed V and J ends, which lost 7 bases and 1 base, there was a span of 8 bases. The CDR3 bases are TGTGCCAGCACCCCCAATTCCTACGAGCAGTACTTC. Residues: CASTPNSYEQYF.

The chain couples TRBV11-2 to TRBJ1-3; no definite D call. The germline V gene has CDR1 SGHAT and CDR2 FQNNGV. This CDR3 contains 16 residues. Trimming took 1 base from V and 0 from J, leaving 10 bases between them. The CDR3 protein is CASSLVGGISGNTIYF. The CDR3 DNA reads TGTGCCAGCAGCTTAGTCGGCGGAATCTCTGGAAACACCATATATTTT.

V usage is TRBV6-6 and J usage is TRBJ2-5; tentatively, D is TRBD1 (5 bases). From germline, CDR1 is MNHNY and CDR2 SVGAGI (reference sequence). This CDR3 contains 13 residues. V lost 6 bases, J lost 4 bases, and 12 bases lay in between. In DNA form, the CDR3 reads TGTGCCAGCAGGGAACAGGAGTCAGAGACCCAGTACTTC. Translating it yields CASREQESETQYF.

The chain combines TRBV27 with TRBJ2-3; 12 nucleotides agree with TRBD2. Germline CDR1 reads MNHEY; CDR2 reads SMNVEV (reference sequence). V gave up 6 bases and J gave up 1 base; unmatched junction bases: 2. The length of the CDR3 is 15 residues. CDR3 protein: CASSRLAGGTDTQYF. The CDR3 DNA reads as TGTGCCAGCAGCCGACTAGCGGGAGGCACAGATACGCAGTATTTT.

J is TRBJ1-1 and V is TRBV19, with D possibly matching TRBD1 (5 bases). Germline loops: CDR1 LNHDA, CDR2 SQIVND (reference sequence). With 6 bases removed from V and 3 bases from J, the gap between germline ends came to 8 bases. The CDR3 is 12 amino acids. The CDR3 spells CASSQGYTEAFF. The CDR3 DNA follows: TGTGCCAGTAGCCAGGGTTACACTGAAGCTTTCTTT. The full variable domain, with the rest looked up from reference TRBV19 and TRBJ1-1, is DGGITQSPKYLFRKEGQNVTLSCEQNLNHDAMYWYRQDPGQGLRLIYYSQIVNDFQKGDIAEGYSVSREKKESFPLTVTSAQKNPTAFYLCASSQGYTEAFFGQGTRLTVV.

V gene TRBV7-3 combines with J gene TRBJ2-3, with TRBD2 matching 8 bases. The CDR3 is made up of 16 amino acids. The germline V gene has CDR1 SGHTA and CDR2 FQGTGA. V dropped 2 bases and J dropped 4; count of bases not matched to a gene: 8. The CDR3 spells CASSLLAGGQADTQYF. In nucleotides, the CDR3 is TGTGCCAGCAGCTTATTGGCGGGGGGCCAAGCAGATACGCAGTATTTT.

This clone is large within its sample. The gene calls are TRBV9 and TRBJ2-3; 8 positions match TRBD2. The V segment lost 3 bases and the J segment 6 bases; nucleotides outside the gene matches: 9. This CDR3 region has 15 residues. Per germline, CDR1 SGDLS and CDR2 YYNGEE. CDR3 nucleotide sequence: TGTGCCAGCAGCGGATTTAGCGGGAAAGCCGATACGCAGTATTTT. Its protein product is CASSGFSGKADTQYF.

The CDR3 region is CASSFGAGVKGDEQFF. The CDR3 DNA sequence: TGTGCCAGCAGTTTCGGAGCGGGAGTTAAGGGGGATGAGCAGTTCTTC. The V and J genes are TRBV28 and TRBJ2-1; TRBD2 agrees at 8 bases. J gave up 8 bases and V 3 bases, and 12 bases lay outside the gene matches. The CDR3 runs to 16 residues. Per the germline V gene, CDR1 is MDHEN and CDR2 is SYDVKM.

CDR3 region: CASNVNQRETQYF. The CDR3 nucleotides are TGTGCCAGCAATGTGAATCAGAGGGAGACCCAGTACTTC. The J gene is TRBJ2-5, the V gene TRBV6-1; D gene ambiguous. The V gene lost 7 bases and the J gene lost 5 bases, with 14 bases spanning the gap. The CDR3 is made up of 13 amino acids. Looked up from germline, CDR1 is MNHNS and CDR2 is SASEGT.